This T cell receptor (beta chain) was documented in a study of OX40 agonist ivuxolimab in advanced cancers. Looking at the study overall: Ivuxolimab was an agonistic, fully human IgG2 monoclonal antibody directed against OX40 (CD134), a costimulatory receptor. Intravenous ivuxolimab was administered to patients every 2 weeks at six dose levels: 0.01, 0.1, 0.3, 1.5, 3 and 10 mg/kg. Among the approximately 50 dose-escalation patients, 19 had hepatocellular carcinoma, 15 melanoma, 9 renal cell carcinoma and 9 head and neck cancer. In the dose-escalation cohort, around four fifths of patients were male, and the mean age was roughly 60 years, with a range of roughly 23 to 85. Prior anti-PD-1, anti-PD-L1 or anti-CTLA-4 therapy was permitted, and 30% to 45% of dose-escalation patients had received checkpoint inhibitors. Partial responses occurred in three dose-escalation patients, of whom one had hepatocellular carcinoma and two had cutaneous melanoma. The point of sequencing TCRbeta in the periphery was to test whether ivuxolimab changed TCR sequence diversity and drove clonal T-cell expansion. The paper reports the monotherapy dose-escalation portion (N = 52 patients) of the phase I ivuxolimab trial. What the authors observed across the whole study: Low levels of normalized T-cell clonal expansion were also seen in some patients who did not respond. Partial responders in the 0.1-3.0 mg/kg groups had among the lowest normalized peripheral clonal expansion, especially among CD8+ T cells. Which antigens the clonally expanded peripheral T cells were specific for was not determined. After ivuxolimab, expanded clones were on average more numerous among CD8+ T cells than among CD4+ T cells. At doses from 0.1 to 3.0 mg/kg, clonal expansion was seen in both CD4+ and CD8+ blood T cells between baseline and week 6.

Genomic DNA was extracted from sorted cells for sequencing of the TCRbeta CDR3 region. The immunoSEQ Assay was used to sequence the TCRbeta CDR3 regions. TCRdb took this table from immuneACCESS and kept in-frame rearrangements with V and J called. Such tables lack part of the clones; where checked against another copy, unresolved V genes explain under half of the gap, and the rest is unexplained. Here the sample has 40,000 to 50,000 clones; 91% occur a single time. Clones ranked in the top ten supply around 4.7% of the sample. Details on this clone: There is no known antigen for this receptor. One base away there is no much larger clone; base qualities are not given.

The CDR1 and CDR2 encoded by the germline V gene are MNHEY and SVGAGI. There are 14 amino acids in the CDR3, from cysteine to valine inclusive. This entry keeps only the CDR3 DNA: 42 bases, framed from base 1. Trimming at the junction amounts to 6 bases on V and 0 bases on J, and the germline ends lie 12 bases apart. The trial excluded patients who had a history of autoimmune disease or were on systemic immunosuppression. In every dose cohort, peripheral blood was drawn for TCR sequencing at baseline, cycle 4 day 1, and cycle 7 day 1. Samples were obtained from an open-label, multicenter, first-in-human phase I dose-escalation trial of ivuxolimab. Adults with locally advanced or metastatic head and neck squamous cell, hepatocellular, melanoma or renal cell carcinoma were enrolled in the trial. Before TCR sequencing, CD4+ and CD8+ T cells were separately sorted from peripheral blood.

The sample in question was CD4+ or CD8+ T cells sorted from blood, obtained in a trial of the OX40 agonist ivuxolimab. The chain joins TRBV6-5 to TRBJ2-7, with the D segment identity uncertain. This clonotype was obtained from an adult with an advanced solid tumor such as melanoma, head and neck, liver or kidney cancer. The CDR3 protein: CASSYGLSSYEQYV. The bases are TGTGCCAGCAGCTATGGGCTAAGCTCCTACGAGCAGTACGTC.